This T cell receptor beta chain was observed in a study of CD8+CD57+ T cells in acquired aplastic anemia. General study findings and limits: The study identified roughly 29 CD8+ CDR3 sequences shared by patients and controls.

Note on this clonotype: The antigen is not known.

With V trimmed by 10 bases and J by 0 bases, 6 bases remained unmatched. The CDR3 covers 14 residues. The V gene's germline CDR1 is LNHNV and CDR2 YYDKDF (reference sequence). Genomic DNA acted as the template from which TCR beta VDJ combination and CDR3 sequence profiling were carried out. TCRdb reanalysed the reads using MiXCR and keeps one entry per CDR3 protein. The sample consists of some 190,000 distinct CDR3 sequences, about 53% of them appearing once. The clonotype comes from a human donor in good health, serving as a control. Sequencing used sorted CD4+, CD8+, or CD8+CD57+ T cells (not recorded which) from PBMCs. The chain uses TRBV15 and TRBJ2-1; 7 bases are shared with TRBD2. Here the CDR3 reads CASKTGGSYNEQFF. The CDR3 bases are TGTGCCAGCAAGACGGGGGGCTCCTACAATGAGCAGTTCTTC.